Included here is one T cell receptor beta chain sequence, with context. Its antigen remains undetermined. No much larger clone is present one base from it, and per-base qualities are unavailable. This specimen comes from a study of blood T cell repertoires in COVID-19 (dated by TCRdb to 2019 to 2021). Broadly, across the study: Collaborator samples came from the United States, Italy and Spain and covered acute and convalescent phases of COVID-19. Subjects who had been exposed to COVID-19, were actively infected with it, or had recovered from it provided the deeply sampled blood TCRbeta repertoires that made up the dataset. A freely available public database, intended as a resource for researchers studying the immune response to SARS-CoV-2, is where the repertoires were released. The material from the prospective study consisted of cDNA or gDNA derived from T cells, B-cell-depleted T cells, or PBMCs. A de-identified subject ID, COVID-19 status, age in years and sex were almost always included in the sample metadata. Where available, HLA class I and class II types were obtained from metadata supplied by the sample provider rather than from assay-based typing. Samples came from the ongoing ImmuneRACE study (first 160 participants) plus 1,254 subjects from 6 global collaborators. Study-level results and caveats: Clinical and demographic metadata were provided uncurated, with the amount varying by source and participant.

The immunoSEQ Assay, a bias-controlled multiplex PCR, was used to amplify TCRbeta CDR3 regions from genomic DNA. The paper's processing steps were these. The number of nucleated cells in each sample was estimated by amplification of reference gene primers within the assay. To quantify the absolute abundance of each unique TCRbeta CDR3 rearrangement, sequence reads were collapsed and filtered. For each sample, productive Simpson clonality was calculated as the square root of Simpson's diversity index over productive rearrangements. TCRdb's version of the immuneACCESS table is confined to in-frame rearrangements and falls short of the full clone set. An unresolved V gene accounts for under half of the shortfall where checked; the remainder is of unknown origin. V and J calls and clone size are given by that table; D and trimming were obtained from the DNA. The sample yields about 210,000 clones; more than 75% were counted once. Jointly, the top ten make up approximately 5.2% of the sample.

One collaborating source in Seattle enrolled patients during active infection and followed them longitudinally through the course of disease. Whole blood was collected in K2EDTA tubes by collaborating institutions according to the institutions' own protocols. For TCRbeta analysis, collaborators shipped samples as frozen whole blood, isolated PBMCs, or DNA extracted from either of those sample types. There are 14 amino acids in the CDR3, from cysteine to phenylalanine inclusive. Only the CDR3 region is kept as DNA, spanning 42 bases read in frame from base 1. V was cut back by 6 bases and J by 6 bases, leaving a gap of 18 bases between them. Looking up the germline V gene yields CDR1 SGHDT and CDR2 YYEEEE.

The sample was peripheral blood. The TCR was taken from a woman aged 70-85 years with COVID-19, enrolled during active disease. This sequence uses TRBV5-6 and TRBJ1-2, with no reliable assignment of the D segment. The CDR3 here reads CASTSGRGKNGYTF. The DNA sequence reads TGTGCCAGCACCTCGGGTCGTGGCAAAAATGGCTACACCTTC.